This TCR beta chain derives from a study of cytomegalovirus exposure and HLA in healthy donors. Overall study results and limits: Roughly uniform sequencing depth across donors was assumed, possibly incorrectly.

Notes on this clone: Its specificity is not known.

It was with 60 Vbeta and 13 Jbeta primers that the PCR ran. Generated by immunoSEQ multiplex PCR, the TCRdb table keeps only in-frame clones and is missing some. The sample table sets out about 200,000 clones. The CDR3 has 17 amino acids. With 1 base removed from V and 1 base from J, the gap between germline ends came to 14 bases. In germline, CDR1 is SGHTA, CDR2 FQGNSA. The chain carries TRBV7-2 and TRBJ1-5, with TRBD1 as a possible D gene (6 bases). Sequenced material: PBMCs. This sequence was found in a man younger than 45 in good health and CMV-seronegative. The CDR3 spells CASSLGGVRGSNQPQHF. The CDR3 DNA reads as TGTGCCAGCAGCTTAGGAGGGGTCAGGGGAAGCAATCAGCCCCAGCATTTT.